One and the same sample provided the 29 T cell receptor beta chains below, sequenced in a study of T cells in Graves' hyperthyroidism and ophthalmopathy. TCR beta CDR3 regions were amplified from RNA transcripts. HTBI primers were the set used in a first-round RT-PCR of the TCR CDR3. Via MiXCR, TCRdb re-called the multiplex PCR reads, giving one row per CDR3 protein. The sample carries about 560,000 distinct CDR3 sequences, 16% recorded once. Sequenced: blood. Receptors were obtained from a woman under 30 with Graves' hyperthyroidism.

The chain couples TRBV2 to TRBJ2-7, with 10 bases aligning to TRBD1. J was trimmed by 2 bases and V by 7 bases; bases with no gene match: 5. Germline CDR1 and CDR2: SNHLY and FYNNEI. The CDR3 spans 14 residues. CDR3 protein: CASTRDRGPYEQYF. Here the CDR3 DNA reads TGTGCCAGCACCCGGGACAGGGGTCCCTACGAGCAGTACTTC.

The sample holds a few counts of this clonotype. The gene calls are TRBV12-3 or TRBV12-4 and TRBJ2-1; unclear D gene. The germline V and J ends were trimmed by 6 bases and 4 bases, with 10 bases remaining between them. This CDR3 is built from 13 residues. The CDR3 DNA is TGTGCCAGCAGATCGGGCCGATACAATGAGCAGTTCTTC. Protein product: CASRSGRYNEQFF.

This clonotype occurred many times. The V gene is TRBV5-1, the J gene TRBJ1-4; no clear D. The CDR3 is 13 amino acids. Germline lookup yields CDR1 SGHRS and CDR2 YFSETQ. V was shortened by 0 bases and J by 10 bases, with 10 bases between the two germline ends. CDR3: CASSLEAAAKLFF. The CDR3 region has the DNA TGCGCCAGCAGCTTGGAGGCAGCCGCAAAACTGTTTTTT.

This clonotype was recorded at least ten times. J is TRBJ1-2 and V is TRBV7-2; perhaps TRBD1 as D (5 bases). Germline CDR1 is SGHTA and CDR2 is FQGNSA. The CDR3 is 14 residues long. V lost 1 base, J lost 4 bases, and 10 bases lay in between. CDR3 in DNA: TGTGCCAGCAGCTTAGGGGGGGTCGCCTATGGCTACACCTTC. Protein product: CASSLGGVAYGYTF.

This clonotype was detected many times. This rearrangement joins TRBV20-1 to TRBJ1-2, with D unresolved. Trimming shortened V by 6 bases and J by 2 bases, and 13 bases separated the two germline ends. Germline V gene sequence: CDR1 DFQATT, CDR2 SNEGSKA (reference sequence). The CDR3 is 13 amino acids. The CDR3 region is CSAAPGRNYGYTF. DNA of the CDR3: TGCAGTGCCGCTCCTGGCAGAAACTATGGCTACACCTTC.

The chain employs TRBV6-1 and TRBJ2-7; the D call may be TRBD1 or TRBD2 (5 bases each). This CDR3 region has 15 residues. V was clipped by 6 bases and J by 0 bases, with 15 bases between them. The germline CDR1 and CDR2 sequences are MNHNS and SASEGT. DNA for the CDR3: TGTGCCAGCAGCTCCGGGACGGGCCTCTCCTACGAGCAGTACTTC. Translation: CASSSGTGLSYEQYF.

The CDR3 here is CASSSETKRTYEQYF. The CDR3 nucleotides read TGTGCCAGCAGCTCCGAAACAAAGAGAACCTACGAGCAGTACTTC. The chain is built from TRBV5-8 and TRBJ2-7; unclear D gene. The CDR3 spans 15 residues. Trimming pared 3 bases from V and 2 bases from J, leaving 15 bases between. Germline V gives CDR1 SGHTS, CDR2 YDEGEE. The entire variable domain, with the rest obtained from reference TRBV5-8 and TRBJ2-7, is as follows: EAGVTQSPTHLIKTRGQQATLRCSPISGHTSVYWYQQALGLGLQFLLWYDEGEERNRGNFPPRFSGRQFPNYSSELNVNALELEDSALYLCASSSETKRTYEQYFGPGTRLTVT.

This clonotype appeared many times. This chain links TRBV7-8 with TRBJ2-5, with 11 bases fitting TRBD1. This CDR3 comprises 16 residues. Germline V gene sequence: CDR1 SGHVS, CDR2 FQNEAQ. The J segment lost 5 bases and the V segment lost 5 bases, leaving 10 bases of the junction unmatched. DNA of the CDR3: TGTGCCAGCAGCCCTGCTCGGACAGGGGGCGGGGAGACCCAGTACTTC. Translation: CASSPARTGGGETQYF.

A few counts support this clonotype. The rearrangement uses TRBV6-2 or TRBV6-3 and TRBJ2-1; D could derive from TRBD1 or TRBD2 (5 bases each). Germline loops: CDR1 MNHEY, CDR2 SVGEGT. V lost 6 bases and J lost 0, with 9 bases in between. The CDR3 is 14 amino acids. CDR3 amino acids: CASSRDASYNEQFF. Written as DNA, the CDR3 is TGTGCCAGCAGCAGGGACGCCTCCTACAATGAGCAGTTCTTC.

This clonotype was found many times. This rearrangement joins TRBV30 to TRBJ2-1; D is perhaps TRBD2 (7 bases). The ends were cut back, 7 bases at V and 4 bases at J, with 17 bases in the middle. CDR3 length: 14 amino acids. CDR1 is GTSNPN and CDR2 is SVGIG in the germline V gene (reference sequence). Here the CDR3 DNA reads TGTGCCTCCAAGGGGGGACTATTATACAATGAGCAGTTCTTC. This gives the protein CASKGGLLYNEQFF.

CDR3 protein: CASSLLQGALNTGELFF. CDR3 bases: TGTGCCAGCAGCCTCTTACAGGGGGCTCTCAACACCGGGGAGCTGTTTTTT. The chain combines TRBV13 with TRBJ2-2, with 9 positions matching TRBD1. There are 17 residues in the CDR3. Germline CDR1 and CDR2: PRHDT and FYEKMQ (reference sequence). V trimming: 5 bases; J trimming: 2 bases; junction bases outside the gene matches: 9. The whole variable domain, remainder taken from reference TRBV13 and TRBJ2-2, is AAGVIQSPRHLIKEKRETATLKCYPIPRHDTVYWYQQGPGQDPQFLISFYEKMQSDKGSIPDRFSAQQFSDYHSELNMSSLELGDSALYFCASSLLQGALNTGELFFGEGSRLTVL.

The table lists this clonotype with a few counts. The rearrangement joins TRBV12-3 or TRBV12-4 to TRBJ2-1, with 12 bases identical to TRBD1. Trimming cost V 4 bases and J 7 bases; bases outside gene matches: 8. CDR3 size: 16 residues. CDR3 amino acids: CASSYPGQGAWNEQFF. The CDR3 DNA reads as TGTGCCAGCAGTTACCCGGGACAGGGGGCATGGAATGAGCAGTTCTTC.

CDR3 nucleotide sequence: TGTGCCAGCAGCTTTACTAGCGCGGAGACCCAGTACTTC. It encodes CASSFTSAETQYF. V usage is TRBV5-6 and J usage is TRBJ2-5, with 7 positions matching TRBD2. The CDR3 is made up of 13 amino acids. Germline trimming cut 2 bases from V and 5 bases from J; bases unmatched to any gene: 3. Germline V gives CDR1 SGHDT, CDR2 YYEEEE.

This clonotype was observed a few times. V usage is TRBV20-1 and J usage is TRBJ1-2; D remains unclear. V dropped 3 bases and J dropped 8 bases, with 13 bases sitting between them. The CDR3 length is 12 residues. Germline lookup yields CDR1 DFQATT and CDR2 SNEGSKA (reference sequence). Here the CDR3 reads CSASVGYSGYTF. Here the CDR3 DNA reads TGCAGTGCTAGTGTGGGGTATAGCGGCTACACCTTC.

This clonotype occurred a few times. The chain combines TRBV6-6 with TRBJ1-1; D is unclear. Germline V gene sequence: CDR1 MNHNY, CDR2 SVGAGI (reference sequence). The V gene lost 0 bases and the J gene lost 5 bases, with 7 bases spanning the gap. The CDR3 runs to 13 residues. The CDR3 region has the DNA TGTGCCAGCAGTTACTCTCCCCAAACTGAAGCTTTCTTT. This codes for CASSYSPQTEAFF.

This clonotype was counted between two and nine times. J is TRBJ2-2 and V is TRBV7-9; 8 positions match TRBD2. Per germline, CDR1 SEHNR and CDR2 FQNEAQ (reference sequence). V gave up 2 bases and J gave up 5 bases; unmatched junction bases: 7. The CDR3 consists of 16 residues. The CDR3 DNA reads TGTGCCAGCAGCTTACTTACGACGGGGGGGACCGGGGAGCTGTTTTTT. This gives the protein CASSLLTTGGTGELFF.

There are a few counts of this clonotype. The chain couples TRBV11-3 to TRBJ1-4; 11 nucleotides align to TRBD1. After removal of 1 base from V and 3 bases from J, the junction contained 4 bases not matched to a gene. Germline CDR1 reads SGHNT; CDR2 reads YENEEA. The CDR3 sequence is 17 residues long. DNA of the CDR3: TGTGCCAGCAGCTTAGCGGGGACAGGGGGTGCTAATGAAAAACTGTTTTTT. Amino acids: CASSLAGTGGANEKLFF. The complete variable domain, with remaining parts taken from reference TRBV11-3 and TRBJ1-4, reads EAGVVQSPRYKIIEKKQPVAFWCNPISGHNTLYWYLQNLGQGPELLIRYENEEAVDDSQLPKDRFSAERLKGVDSTLKIQPAELGDSAVYLCASSLAGTGGANEKLFFGSGTQLSVL.

This clonotype showed up many times. CDR3 coding DNA: TGTGCCAGCAGCAGACAGGGCACCTATGGCTACACCTTC. Its translation is CASSRQGTYGYTF. The chain couples TRBV11-2 to TRBJ1-2, with TRBD1 matching 7 bases. V dropped 5 bases and J dropped 4; count of bases not matched to a gene: 4. Germline V CDR1 and CDR2: SGHAT, FQNNGV. The CDR3 is 13 amino acids.

This clonotype has ten or more counts. The chain uses TRBV20-1 and TRBJ2-5, with 15 nucleotides matching TRBD2. Germline V CDR1 and CDR2: DFQATT, SNEGSKA (reference sequence). The CDR3 extends over 17 amino acids. With 6 bases clipped from V and 5 bases from J, the junction kept 13 bases outside the gene matches. The CDR3 reads CSARGLAGGGPHETQYF. In nucleotides, the CDR3 is TGCAGTGCCCGAGGACTAGCGGGAGGGGGGCCACACGAGACCCAGTACTTC.

This clonotype has ten or more counts. The CDR3 nucleotides are TGCGCCAGCAGCTTGGACTTACTAGGGGAGCAGTACTTC. This sequence encodes CASSLDLLGEQYF. This chain uses TRBV5-1 with TRBJ2-7; a weak D match, TRBD2 (5 bases). The CDR3 sequence is 13 residues long. V shed 0 bases and J shed 7 bases, with 11 bases lying between them. The germline CDR1 and CDR2 sequences are SGHRS and YFSETQ.

In this sample, this clonotype turned up many times. The chain combines TRBV20-1 with TRBJ2-7; the match to TRBD1 covers 9 bases. V shed 4 bases and J 4 bases; nucleotides not matched to a gene: 8. Germline V gene sequence: CDR1 DFQATT, CDR2 SNEGSKA (reference sequence). This CDR3 region has 14 residues. CDR3 nucleotides: TGCAGTGCTATCCGGGACAGGGTTAGGTACGAGCAGTACTTC. It is translated as CSAIRDRVRYEQYF.

This clonotype occurred a few times. The chain carries TRBV29-1 and TRBJ1-5; D is uncertain. This CDR3 contains 14 residues. Trimming took off 6 bases at V and 0 bases at J, with 12 bases between the two ends. Germline lookup yields CDR1 SQVTM and CDR2 ANQGSEA. The CDR3 region has the DNA TGCAGCGTCCGGGGTGGGGATAGCAATCAGCCCCAGCATTTT. Protein product: CSVRGGDSNQPQHF.

This clonotype was counted only a few times. This chain connects TRBV10-3 to TRBJ2-1; the match to TRBD1 covers 7 bases. Germline V gene data show CDR1 as ENHRY and CDR2 as SYGVKD. V was clipped by 7 bases and J by 4 bases; unmatched bases: 4. This CDR3 is built from 13 residues. DNA for the CDR3: TGTGCCATCAAGGGACAGCAATACAATGAGCAGTTCTTC. Residues: CAIKGQQYNEQFF.

There are many counts of this clonotype. This chain links TRBV12-3 or TRBV12-4 with TRBJ2-1; 8 bases map to TRBD1. The CDR3 covers 15 residues. The V segment lost 5 bases and the J segment 3 bases; nucleotides outside the gene matches: 6. The CDR3 nucleotides are TGTGCCAGCAGTCAGACAGGGGTTTTCTACAATGAGCAGTTCTTC. Its translation is CASSQTGVFYNEQFF.

This clonotype was detected many times. The V and J genes are TRBV18 and TRBJ2-1, with no clear D. The CDR3 spans 13 residues. Germline loops: CDR1 KGHSH, CDR2 LQKENI. Trimming shortened V by 5 bases and J by 4 bases, and 9 bases separated the two germline ends. DNA of the CDR3: TGTGCCAGCTCAGCCACCCCATACAATGAGCAGTTCTTC. Encoded protein: CASSATPYNEQFF.

This clonotype showed up many times. The chain links TRBV28 to TRBJ2-7; no clear D gene. Germline CDR1 is MDHEN and CDR2 is SYDVKM. Trimming cost V 9 bases and J 1 base, with 4 bases left between them. The CDR3 spans 10 residues. The CDR3: CASRSYEQYF. CDR3 nucleotide sequence: TGTGCCAGTCGTTCCTACGAGCAGTACTTC.

Concerning this clonotype itself: No conserved phenylalanine or tryptophan ends this CDR3, so it is likely a read error. V gene TRBV6-2 or TRBV6-3 combines with J gene TRBJ2-5; 13 bases align to TRBD2. This CDR3 has 16 residues. V lost 4 bases, J lost 4 bases, and 6 bases stayed unmatched. CDR1 is MNHEY, CDR2 SVGEGT, per germline. Here the CDR3 reads CASSSLLAGGRETQYS. Here the CDR3 DNA reads TGTGCCAGCAGTTCCCTACTAGCGGGAGGGCGAGAGACCCAGTACTCC.

V and J are TRBV20-1 and TRBJ2-2; D might be TRBD1 (6 bases). Per germline, CDR1 DFQATT and CDR2 SNEGSKA (reference sequence). The CDR3 sequence is 16 residues long. Trimming shortened V by 1 base and J by 6 bases, and 18 bases separated the two germline ends. The CDR3 DNA reads as TGCAGTGCTAGAGCACCCGGGACACCCGGGGCCGGGGAGCTGTTTTTT. Its protein product is CSARAPGTPGAGELFF.

The sample holds many counts of this clonotype. The rearrangement links TRBV20-1 to TRBJ2-5, with 10 positions matching TRBD2. CDR3 length: 19 residues. Germline lookup yields CDR1 DFQATT and CDR2 SNEGSKA (reference sequence). V dropped 1 base and J dropped 5; count of bases not matched to a gene: 19. DNA for the CDR3: TGCAGTGCTAGAGGACCAGATAGCGGGGGGCTCGGACCAAGGGAGACCCAGTACTTC. The encoded protein is CSARGPDSGGLGPRETQYF.